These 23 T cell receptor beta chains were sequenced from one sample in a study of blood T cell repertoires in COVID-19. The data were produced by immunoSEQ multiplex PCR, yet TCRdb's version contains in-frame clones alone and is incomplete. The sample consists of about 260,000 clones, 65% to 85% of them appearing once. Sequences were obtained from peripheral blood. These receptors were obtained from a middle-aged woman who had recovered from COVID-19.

CDR3: CASSLDSVAGNTIYF. The DNA of the CDR3 is TGTGCCAGCAGCCTTGACAGCGTCGCTGGAAACACCATATATTTT. This chain joins TRBV11-3 and TRBJ1-3; TRBD1 is a possible D gene (5 bases). The V end was cut by 5 bases, the J end by 2 bases, with 13 bases between. The CDR3 is made up of 15 amino acids. Germline V gene sequence: CDR1 SGHNT, CDR2 YENEEA.

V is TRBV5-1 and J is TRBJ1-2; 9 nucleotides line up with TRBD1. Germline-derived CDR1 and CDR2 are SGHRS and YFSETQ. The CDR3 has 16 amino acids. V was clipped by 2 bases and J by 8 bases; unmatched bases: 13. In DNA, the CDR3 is TGCGCCAGCAGCTTATATGACAGGGGGACCCTCGGAGGCTACACCTTC. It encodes CASSLYDRGTLGGYTF.

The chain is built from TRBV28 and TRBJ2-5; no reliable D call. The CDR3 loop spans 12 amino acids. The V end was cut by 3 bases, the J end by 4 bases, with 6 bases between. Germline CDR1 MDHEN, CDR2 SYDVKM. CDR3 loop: CASSLYRETQYF. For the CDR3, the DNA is TGTGCCAGCAGTTTGTACAGAGAGACCCAGTACTTC.

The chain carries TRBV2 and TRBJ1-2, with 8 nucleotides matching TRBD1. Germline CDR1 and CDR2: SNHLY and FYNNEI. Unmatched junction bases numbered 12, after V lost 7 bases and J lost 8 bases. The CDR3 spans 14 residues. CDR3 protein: CASMPGTGWWGYTF. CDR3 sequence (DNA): TGTGCCAGCATGCCAGGGACAGGATGGTGGGGCTACACCTTC.

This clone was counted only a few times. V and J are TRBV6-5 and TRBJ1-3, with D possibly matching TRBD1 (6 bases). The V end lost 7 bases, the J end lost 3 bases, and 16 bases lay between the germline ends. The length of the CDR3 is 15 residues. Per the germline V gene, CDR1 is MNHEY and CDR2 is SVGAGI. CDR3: CASTTAGEGGNTIYF. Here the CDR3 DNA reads TGTGCCAGCACTACGGCAGGGGAAGGTGGAAACACCATATATTTT.

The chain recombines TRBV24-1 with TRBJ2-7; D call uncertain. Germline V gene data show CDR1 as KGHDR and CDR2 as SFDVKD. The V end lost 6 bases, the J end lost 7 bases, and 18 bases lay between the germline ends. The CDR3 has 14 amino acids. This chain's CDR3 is CATSRSLGGSEQYF. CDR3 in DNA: TGTGCCACCAGTCGGTCCCTAGGCGGTTCAGAGCAGTACTTC.

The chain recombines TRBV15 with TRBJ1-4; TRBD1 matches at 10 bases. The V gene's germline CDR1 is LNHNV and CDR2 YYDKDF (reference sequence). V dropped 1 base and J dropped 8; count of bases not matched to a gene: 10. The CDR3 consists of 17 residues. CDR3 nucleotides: TGTGCCACCAGCAGAGGGTTCTCAGACAGGGGGCAGGAAAAACTGTTTTTT. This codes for CATSRGFSDRGQEKLFF.

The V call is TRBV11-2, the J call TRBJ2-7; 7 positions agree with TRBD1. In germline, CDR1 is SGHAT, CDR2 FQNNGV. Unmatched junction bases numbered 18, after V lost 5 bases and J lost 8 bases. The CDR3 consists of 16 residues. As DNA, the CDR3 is TGTGCCAGCAGCACCCTGACAGGGAAGCGCGCTCGAAAGCAGTACTTC. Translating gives CASSTLTGKRARKQYF.

CDR3 coding DNA: TGTGCCAGCAGCCACACCGGGACAGGGGGTTCTAACTATGGCTACACCTTC. Its translation is CASSHTGTGGSNYGYTF. The V gene is TRBV4-2, the J gene TRBJ1-2; 11 bases map to TRBD1. V dropped 3 bases and J dropped 0; count of bases not matched to a gene: 6. Germline V gene sequence: CDR1 LGHNA, CDR2 YNFKEQ. The CDR3 sequence is 17 residues long.

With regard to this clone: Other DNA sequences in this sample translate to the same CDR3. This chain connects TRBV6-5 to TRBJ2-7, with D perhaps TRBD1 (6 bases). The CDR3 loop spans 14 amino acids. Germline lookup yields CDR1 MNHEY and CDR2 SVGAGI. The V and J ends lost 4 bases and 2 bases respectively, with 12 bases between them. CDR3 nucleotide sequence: TGTGCCAGCAGTTCGCAGGGGATTACCTACGAGCAGTACTTC. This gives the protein CASSSQGITYEQYF.

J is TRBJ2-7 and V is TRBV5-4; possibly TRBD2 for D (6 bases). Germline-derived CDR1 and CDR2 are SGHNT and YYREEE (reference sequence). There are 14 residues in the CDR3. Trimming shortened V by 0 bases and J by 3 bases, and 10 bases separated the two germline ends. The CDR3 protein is CASSLGGGNYEQYF. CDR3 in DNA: TGTGCCAGCAGCTTGGGTGGGGGGAACTACGAGCAGTACTTC.

For the CDR3, the DNA is TGTGCCAGCAGCTTCGGACAGGTCAATCAGCCCCAGCATTTT. Its protein is CASSFGQVNQPQHF. The chain has TRBV7-2 and TRBJ1-5; TRBD1 matches at 7 bases. Unmatched junction bases numbered 2, after V lost 3 bases and J lost 3 bases. The CDR3 spans 14 residues. Germline V gene data show CDR1 as SGHTA and CDR2 as FQGNSA.

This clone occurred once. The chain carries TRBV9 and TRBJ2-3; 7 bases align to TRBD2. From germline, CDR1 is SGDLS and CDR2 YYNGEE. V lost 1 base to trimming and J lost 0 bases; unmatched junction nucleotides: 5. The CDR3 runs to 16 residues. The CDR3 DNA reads TGTGCCAGCAGCGTAAGGGGCGGGGGAAGCACAGATACGCAGTATTTT. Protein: CASSVRGGGSTDTQYF.

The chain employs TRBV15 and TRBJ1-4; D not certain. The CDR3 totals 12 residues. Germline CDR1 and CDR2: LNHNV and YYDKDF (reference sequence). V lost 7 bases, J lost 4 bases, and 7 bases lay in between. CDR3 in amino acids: CATNSLNEKLFF. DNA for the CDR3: TGTGCCACCAATAGTCTTAATGAAAAACTGTTTTTT.

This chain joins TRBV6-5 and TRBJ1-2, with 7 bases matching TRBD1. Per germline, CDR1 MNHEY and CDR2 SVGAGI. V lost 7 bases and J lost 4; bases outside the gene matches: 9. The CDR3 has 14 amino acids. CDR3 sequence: CASTQGGAGYGYTF. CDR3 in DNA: TGTGCCAGCACCCAGGGGGGCGCGGGCTATGGCTACACCTTC.

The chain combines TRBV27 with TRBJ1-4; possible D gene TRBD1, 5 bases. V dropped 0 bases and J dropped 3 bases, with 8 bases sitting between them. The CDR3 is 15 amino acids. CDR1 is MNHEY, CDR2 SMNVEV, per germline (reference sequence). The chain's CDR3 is CASSLSPGANEKLFF. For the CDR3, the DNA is TGTGCCAGCAGTTTATCCCCGGGGGCTAATGAAAAACTGTTTTTT.

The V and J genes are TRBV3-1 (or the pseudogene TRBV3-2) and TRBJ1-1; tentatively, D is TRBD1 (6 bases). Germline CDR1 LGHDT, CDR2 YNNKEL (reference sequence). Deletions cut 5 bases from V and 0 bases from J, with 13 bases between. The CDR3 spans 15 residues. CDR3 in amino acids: CASSSQGPMNTEAFF. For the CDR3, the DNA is TGTGCCAGCAGCTCACAGGGACCGATGAACACTGAAGCTTTCTTT.

Written as DNA, the CDR3 is TGTGCCAGCAGTTCAGGGACAGGGCGGAGCTCACCCCTCCACTTT. Translation: CASSSGTGRSSPLHF. This chain joins TRBV27 and TRBJ1-6; 9 nucleotides agree with TRBD1. The CDR3 runs 15 residues. V gave up 4 bases and J gave up 10 bases; unmatched junction bases: 8. Germline values: CDR1 MNHEY, CDR2 SMNVEV (reference sequence).

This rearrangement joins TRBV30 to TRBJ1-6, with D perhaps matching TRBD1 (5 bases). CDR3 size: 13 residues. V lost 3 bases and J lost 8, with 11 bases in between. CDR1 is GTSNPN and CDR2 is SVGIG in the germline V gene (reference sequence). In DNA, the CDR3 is TGTGCCTGGAGCCGGCAGGGTGATTCACCCCTCCACTTT. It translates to CAWSRQGDSPLHF.

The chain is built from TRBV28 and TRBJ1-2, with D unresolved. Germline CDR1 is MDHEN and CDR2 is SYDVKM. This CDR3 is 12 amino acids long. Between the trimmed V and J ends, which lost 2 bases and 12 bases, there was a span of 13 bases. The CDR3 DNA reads TGTGCCAGCAGTTTAAGAGGGTATAGGGACACCTTC. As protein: CASSLRGYRDTF.

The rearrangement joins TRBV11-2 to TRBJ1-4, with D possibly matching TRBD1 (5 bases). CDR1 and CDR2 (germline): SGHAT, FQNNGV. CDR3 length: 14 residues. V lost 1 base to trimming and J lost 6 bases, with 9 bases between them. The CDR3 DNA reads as TGTGCCAGCAGCTTAGCCGGGGGGGATGAAAAACTGTTTTTT. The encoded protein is CASSLAGGDEKLFF.

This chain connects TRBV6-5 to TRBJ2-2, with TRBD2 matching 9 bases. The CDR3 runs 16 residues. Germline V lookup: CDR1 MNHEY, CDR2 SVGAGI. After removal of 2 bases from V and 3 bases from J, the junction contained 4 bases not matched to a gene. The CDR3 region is CASSYDAGGYTGELFF. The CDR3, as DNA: TGTGCCAGCAGTTACGATGCGGGGGGGTACACCGGGGAGCTGTTTTTT.

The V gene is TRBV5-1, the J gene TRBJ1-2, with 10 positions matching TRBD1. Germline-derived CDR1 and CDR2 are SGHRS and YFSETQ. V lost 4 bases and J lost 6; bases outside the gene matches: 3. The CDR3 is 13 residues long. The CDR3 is CASSVGQGNGYTF. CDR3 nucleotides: TGCGCCAGCAGCGTGGGACAGGGGAATGGCTACACCTTC.